A single sample is the source of the 14 T cell receptor beta chains below, sequenced in a study of post-analysis software for immune sequencing data. Regarding the study as a whole: TRBV5-6, TRBV5-1 and TRBV20-1 belonged to a set of roughly 5 TRBV segments that were more frequent in patients than controls.

TCR beta cDNA libraries included unique molecular identifiers. MiXCR was run by TCRdb on the PCR reads, yielding one entry per CDR3 protein. Seen here are 400,000 to 500,000 distinct CDR3 sequences, approximately 39% observed once, and the top ten hold 7.6%. Their target antigens are unknown. The sequenced sample consisted of blood. These receptors originate from a girl aged 2 to 9 with multiple sclerosis.

The chain combines TRBV5-5 with TRBJ2-5; D uncertain. The CDR3 covers 15 residues. Germline CDR1 reads SGHKS; CDR2 reads YYEKEE (reference sequence). The ends were cut back, 0 bases at V and 2 bases at J, with 11 bases in the middle. The CDR3 nucleotides read TGTGCCAGCAGCTTGGGAAAGGGCTTTCAAGAGACCCAGTACTTC. It specifies CASSLGKGFQETQYF.

The chain combines TRBV7-6 with TRBJ2-3, with TRBD1 matching 7 bases. This CDR3 has 15 amino acids. Germline values: CDR1 SGHVS, CDR2 FNYEAQ. V trimming: 9 bases; J trimming: 3 bases; junction bases outside the gene matches: 12. Here the CDR3 DNA reads TGTGCCAGTACCCTAGGGGGCGGAGAAACAGATACGCAGTATTTT. It specifies CASTLGGGETDTQYF. Filled out from reference TRBV7-6 and TRBJ2-3, the complete variable domain reads GAGVSQSPRYKVTKRGQDVALRCDPISGHVSLYWYRQALGQGPEFLTYFNYEAQQDKSGLPNDRFSAERPEGSISTLTIQRTEQRDSAMYRCASTLGGGETDTQYFGPGTRLTVL.

This clonotype was seen more than once but under ten times. V gene TRBV25-1 combines with J gene TRBJ2-3; D is ambiguous. The CDR3 length is 15 residues. Germline CDR1 reads MGHDK; CDR2 reads SYGVNS. Trimming shortened V by 4 bases and J by 2 bases, and 13 bases separated the two germline ends. CDR3 in amino acids: CASSVPTGATDTQYF. The CDR3 DNA sequence: TGTGCCAGCAGTGTTCCGACGGGTGCCACAGATACGCAGTATTTT.

The CDR3 region has the DNA TGTGCCAGCAGTTTATTCTGGGGGGCTGGAGAGACCCAGTACTTC. This translates into CASSLFWGAGETQYF. This chain connects TRBV27 to TRBJ2-5, with D perhaps being TRBD1 or TRBD2 (6 bases each). Trimming shortened V by 1 base and J by 4 bases, and 13 bases separated the two germline ends. CDR3 length: 15 amino acids. Per germline, CDR1 MNHEY and CDR2 SMNVEV (reference sequence).

In its sample, this clonotype was seen a few times. V is TRBV6-2 or TRBV6-3 and J is TRBJ2-7; D may be TRBD2 (6 bases). CDR3 length: 15 amino acids. V shed 5 bases and J shed 2 bases, with 16 bases lying between them. Germline V CDR1 and CDR2: MNHEY, SVGEGT. In DNA, the CDR3 is TGTGCCAGCAGTCAGGAGGGGACTGCACCCTACGAGCAGTACTTC. Its protein product is CASSQEGTAPYEQYF.

This clonotype has only a few counts. V usage is TRBV20-1 and J usage is TRBJ2-4, with D unclear. The J call is in doubt because the DNA end fits TRBJ2-7 better. Germline V gene lookup returns CDR1 DFQATT and CDR2 SNEGSKA (reference sequence). This CDR3 comprises 12 residues. CDR3: CSARLRPYEQYF. The CDR3 region has the DNA TGCAGTGCTAGACTTCGCCCCTACGAGCAGTACTTC.

This rearrangement joins TRBV5-1 to TRBJ2-1, with 10 bases lining up with TRBD2. Looked up from germline, CDR1 is SGHRS and CDR2 is YFSETQ. This CDR3 has 14 amino acids. The trim removed 4 bases at V and 5 bases at J, leaving 3 bases unmatched. As DNA, the CDR3 is TGCGCCAGCAGCGAGCTAGCGGGGGACAATGAGCAGTTCTTC. Translation: CASSELAGDNEQFF.

A remark on this clonotype: The junction departs from the called germline gene at one end, perhaps through a read error. The genes are TRBV7-6 and TRBJ2-2; 11 nucleotides match TRBD2. Germline values: CDR1 SGHVS, CDR2 FNYEAQ. There are 16 residues in the CDR3. The CDR3 is CASSIAGGPAVGELFF. CDR3 in DNA: TGTGCCAGCAGCATAGCGGGAGGGCCGGCGGTCGGGGAGCTGTTTTTT.

The chain recombines TRBV4-3 with TRBJ1-1; D is unclear. Per germline, CDR1 LGHNA and CDR2 YSLEER. This CDR3 contains 18 residues. V lost 0 bases and J 0 bases, leaving 17 bases between the germline ends. In DNA form, the CDR3 reads TGCGCCAGCAGCCAAGATCGGGTATTTAGGCTTCTGAACACTGAAGCTTTCTTT. The encoded protein is CASSQDRVFRLLNTEAFF.

V is TRBV6-5 and J is TRBJ1-2; D is unclear. CDR3 length equals 15 residues. Germline V CDR1 and CDR2: MNHEY, SVGAGI. V dropped 0 bases and J dropped 4 bases, with 12 bases sitting between them. The CDR3: CASSYSGTDPYGYTF. DNA of the CDR3: TGTGCCAGCAGTTACTCGGGCACAGACCCCTATGGCTACACCTTC.

Concerning this clonotype: This could be a read error, since a much larger clone is one nucleotide away. V gene TRBV12-3 or TRBV12-4 combines with J gene TRBJ2-1; no firm D call. The CDR3 has 10 residues. CDR3 coding DNA: TGTGCCAGCAGTTTCAATGGGCAGTTCTTC. It translates to CASSFNGQFF.

This clonotype turned up a few times. The chain links TRBV6-6 to TRBJ1-5; D ambiguous. The CDR3 totals 14 residues. Germline values: CDR1 MNHNY, CDR2 SVGAGI (reference sequence). The ends were cut back, 8 bases at V and 4 bases at J, with 15 bases in the middle. Here the CDR3 reads CASGGMTMNQPQHF. CDR3 nucleotides: TGTGCCAGCGGCGGGATGACGATGAATCAGCCCCAGCATTTT.

The table lists this clonotype with a few counts. The chain combines TRBV21-1 with TRBJ2-2. TRBV21-1 is labeled a pseudogene. The CDR3 covers 16 residues. CDR3 DNA sequence: TGTGCCAGCAGCAAAGCGGGGGCGCGGAACACCGGGGAGCTGTTTTTT. Translated, it gives CASSKAGARNTGELFF.

This clonotype showed up just a few times. The rearrangement uses TRBV3-1 and TRBJ2-4; perhaps TRBD1 as D (5 bases). The end of the DNA aligns better with TRBJ2-7, so the J call may be wrong. The CDR3 length is 15 residues. Germline V gene data show CDR1 as LGHDT and CDR2 as YNNKEL (reference sequence). Here the CDR3 reads CASSPRGRQTYEQYF. For the CDR3, the DNA is TGTGCCAGCAGCCCAAGGGGTCGGCAGACCTACGAGCAGTACTTC.